A selection of T cell receptor beta chains follows, all from one sample in a study of blood T cell repertoires in COVID-19. TCRdb's table, derived via immunoSEQ multiplex PCR, lists solely in-frame clones and lacks some. The data hold about 250,000 clones, with approximately 84% observed a single time. The sequenced sample was peripheral blood. These receptors were obtained from a man aged 45-65 years with active or convalescent COVID-19. Both conserved end residues are part of each CDR3. The D gene is left open where the match is weak. Only some rows state a clone size, as once, few, many or a class for expanded clones.

D gene: TRBD2; clone size: -; J gene: TRBJ2-3; V gene: TRBV19; CDR3 protein: CASSIDGSGGARDTQYF; CDR3 DNA: TGTGCCAGTAGTATAGATGGCAGCGGGGGGGCCAGAGATACGCAGTATTTT
D gene: -; clone size: -; J gene: TRBJ1-1; V gene: TRBV2; CDR3 protein: CASRGAPRAFF; CDR3 DNA: TGTGCCAGCAGGGGAGCCCCAAGGGCTTTCTTT
D gene: TRBD2; clone size: -; J gene: TRBJ2-2; V gene: TRBV7-6; CDR3 protein: CASSLLSGGNTGELFF; CDR3 DNA: TGTGCCAGCAGCTTACTTAGCGGGGGGAACACCGGGGAGCTGTTTTTT
D gene: -; clone size: -; J gene: TRBJ2-5; V gene: TRBV30; CDR3 protein: CAWTSGQETQYF; CDR3 DNA: TGTGCCTGGACGTCGGGGCAAGAGACCCAGTACTTC
D gene: TRBD1; clone size: once; J gene: TRBJ2-5; V gene: TRBV11-2; CDR3 protein: CASSRTLTGPTETQYF; CDR3 DNA: TGTGCCAGCAGCCGAACCCTGACAGGGCCTACTGAGACCCAGTACTTC
D gene: -; clone size: -; J gene: TRBJ2-7; V gene: TRBV5-1; CDR3 protein: CASSLAQFYEQYF; CDR3 DNA: TGCGCCAGCAGCTTGGCACAGTTCTACGAGCAGTACTTC
D gene: TRBD1; clone size: -; J gene: TRBJ1-5; V gene: TRBV9; CDR3 protein: CASSPSADREEPQHF; CDR3 DNA: TGTGCCAGCAGCCCAAGTGCGGACAGGGAGGAGCCCCAGCATTTT
D gene: TRBD1; clone size: once; J gene: TRBJ1-1; V gene: TRBV4-1; CDR3 protein: CASSQLTGRTEAFF; CDR3 DNA: TGCGCCAGCAGCCAATTGACAGGGCGCACTGAAGCTTTCTTT
D gene: TRBD1; clone size: -; J gene: TRBJ2-7; V gene: TRBV5-5; CDR3 protein: CASSLIYRDRSSYEQYF; CDR3 DNA: TGTGCCAGCAGTCTCATCTACCGGGACAGGAGCTCCTACGAGCAGTACTTC
D gene: TRBD1; clone size: -; J gene: TRBJ1-6; V gene: TRBV19; CDR3 protein: CASSIRQGNSPLHF; CDR3 DNA: TGTGCCAGTAGTATCAGACAGGGGAATTCACCCCTCCACTTT